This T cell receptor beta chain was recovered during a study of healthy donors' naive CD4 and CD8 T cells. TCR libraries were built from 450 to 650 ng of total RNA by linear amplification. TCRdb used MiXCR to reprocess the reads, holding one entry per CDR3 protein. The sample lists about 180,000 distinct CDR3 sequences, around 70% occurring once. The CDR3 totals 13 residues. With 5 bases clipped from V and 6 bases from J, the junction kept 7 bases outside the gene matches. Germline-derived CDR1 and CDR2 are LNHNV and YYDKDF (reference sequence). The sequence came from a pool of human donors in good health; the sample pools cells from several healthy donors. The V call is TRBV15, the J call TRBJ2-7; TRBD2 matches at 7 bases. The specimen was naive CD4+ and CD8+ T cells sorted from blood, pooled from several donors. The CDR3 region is CATSGKWEGEQYF. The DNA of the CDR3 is TGTGCCACCAGCGGAAAGTGGGAGGGCGAGCAGTACTTC.